This TCR beta chain was identified during a study of tumor and adjacent non-tumor tissue in lung cancer. Study information: Patients comprised 12 adenocarcinoma, a couple of squamous cell carcinoma and 1 small cell lung cancer.

As concerns this clonotype: At one end the junction does not follow the germline gene, possibly because of a read error.

RNA was extracted from bulk tissue without any cell sorting. The library came from three nested PCR rounds adapted from ARM-PCR protocols. MiXCR, applied by TCRdb to the multiplex PCR reads, yields one record per CDR3 protein. The data contain some 200,000 distinct CDR3 sequences, roughly 70% of them singletons. The sequence came from a man in his sixties with non-small cell lung cancer. What was sequenced was lung tumor tissue.

CDR3 sequence reads: CSAMGLTTGFSKQPQHF. The CDR3 DNA reads as TGCAGTGCTATGGGCCTGACCACGGGATTTAGCAAACAGCCCCAGCATTTT. This chain links TRBV20-1 with TRBJ1-5; D gene uncertain. CDR3 length: 17 amino acids. Germline V gene lookup returns CDR1 DFQATT and CDR2 SNEGSKA (reference sequence).